Reported below is one T cell receptor beta chain. Its antigen is not identified. The junction and the germline gene differ at one end; a read error may be behind it. The record originates from a study of post-analysis software for immune sequencing data. Study-wide points: TRBV segments more frequent in patients than in controls numbered roughly five and included TRBV5-6, TRBV5-1 and TRBV20-1. F measure showed strong co-clustering of same-batch samples. Diversity measured as normalized Chao1 was significantly lower in multiple sclerosis patients than in controls.

TCR beta libraries were prepared from cDNA with unique molecular identifiers. When about 0.9 to 11 million T cells were used, they gave about 540,000 cDNA molecules. A single record per CDR3 protein comes from TCRdb applying MiXCR to the PCR reads. The sample lists about 400,000 distinct CDR3 sequences; 30% to 45% were seen once. The CDR3 sequence is 15 residues long. CDR1 is MGHRA and CDR2 is YSYEKL in the germline V gene. This sequence was found in a girl between 5 and 17 years old with multiple sclerosis. Material for sequencing was blood. This chain links TRBV4-1 with TRBJ2-5; D may correspond to TRBD1 or TRBD2 (5 bases each). CDR3 nucleotides: TGCGCCAACAGCCAAGAGGGACGAAGCCAAGAGACCCAGTACTTC. It specifies CANSQEGRSQETQYF.